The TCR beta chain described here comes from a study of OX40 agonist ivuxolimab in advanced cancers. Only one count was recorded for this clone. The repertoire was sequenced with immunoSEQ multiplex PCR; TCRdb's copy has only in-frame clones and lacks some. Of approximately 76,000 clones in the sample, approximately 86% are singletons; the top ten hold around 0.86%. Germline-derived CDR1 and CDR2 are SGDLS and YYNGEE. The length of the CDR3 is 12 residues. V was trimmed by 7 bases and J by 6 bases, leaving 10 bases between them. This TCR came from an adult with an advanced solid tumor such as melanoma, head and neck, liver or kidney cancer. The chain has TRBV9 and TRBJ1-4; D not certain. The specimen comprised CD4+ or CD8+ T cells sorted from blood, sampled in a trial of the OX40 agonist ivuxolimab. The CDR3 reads CASSDRDEKLFF. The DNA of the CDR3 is TGTGCCAGCTCAGATCGGGATGAAAAACTGTTTTTT.